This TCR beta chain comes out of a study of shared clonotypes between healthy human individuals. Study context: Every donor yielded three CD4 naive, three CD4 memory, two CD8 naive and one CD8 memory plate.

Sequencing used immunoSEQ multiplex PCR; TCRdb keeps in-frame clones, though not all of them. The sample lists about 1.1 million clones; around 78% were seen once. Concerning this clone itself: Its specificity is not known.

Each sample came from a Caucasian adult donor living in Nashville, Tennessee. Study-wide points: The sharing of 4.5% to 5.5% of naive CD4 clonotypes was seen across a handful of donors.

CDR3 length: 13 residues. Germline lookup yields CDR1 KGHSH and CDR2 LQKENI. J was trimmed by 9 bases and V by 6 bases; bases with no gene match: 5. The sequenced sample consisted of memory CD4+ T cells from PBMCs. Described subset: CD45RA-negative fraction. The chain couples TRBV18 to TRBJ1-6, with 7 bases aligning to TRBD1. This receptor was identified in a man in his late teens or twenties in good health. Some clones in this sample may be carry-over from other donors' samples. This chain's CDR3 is CASSKGASSPLHF. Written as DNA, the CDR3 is TGTGCCAGCTCCAAGGGGGCCAGTTCACCCCTCCACTTT.